A single sample gave rise to the 26 T cell receptor beta chains below, sequenced in a study of blood T cell repertoires in COVID-19. TCRdb's copy holds only in-frame clones and misses some; the assay was immunoSEQ multiplex PCR. Of 65,000 or so clones in the sample, approximately 80% were seen once. Material: peripheral blood. The receptors come from a man aged 55-75 years with acute or convalescent COVID-19.

This chain links TRBV5-1 with TRBJ2-3, with 7 positions matching TRBD2. Germline loops: CDR1 SGHRS, CDR2 YFSETQ. With 6 bases clipped from V and 1 base from J, the junction kept 11 bases outside the gene matches. The CDR3 has 16 residues. CDR3 in amino acids: CASKVQAGSGTDTQYF. The DNA for the CDR3 is TGCGCCAGCAAAGTTCAAGCGGGGTCAGGCACAGATACGCAGTATTTT.

A single count supports this clone. The rearrangement joins TRBV7-9 to TRBJ1-5; D is uncertain. The CDR3 is 12 residues long. Germline CDR1 is SEHNR and CDR2 is FQNEAQ (reference sequence). Trimming pared 3 bases from V and 4 bases from J, leaving 4 bases between. The DNA for the CDR3 is TGTGCCAGCAGCTTTTTAAATCAGCCCCAGCATTTT. Protein sequence: CASSFLNQPQHF.

The rearrangement links TRBV7-3 to TRBJ1-1; D gene ambiguous. The CDR3 has 13 amino acids. Germline assignment: CDR1 SGHTA and CDR2 FQGTGA. V was shortened by 6 bases and J by 0 bases, with 8 bases between the two germline ends. The CDR3 here is CASRSAVNTEAFF. The CDR3 coding sequence is TGTGCCAGCAGGTCGGCGGTGAACACTGAAGCTTTCTTT.

The gene calls are TRBV4-1 and TRBJ1-2, with 9 nucleotides matching TRBD1. The CDR3 covers 13 residues. Germline trimming cut 4 bases from V and 5 bases from J; bases unmatched to any gene: 2. Germline V gives CDR1 MGHRA, CDR2 YSYEKL. CDR3: CASSRQGDYGYTF. In nucleotides, the CDR3 is TGCGCCAGCAGCCGACAGGGGGATTATGGCTACACCTTC.

The gene calls are TRBV2 and TRBJ1-3, with D possibly TRBD1 on 5 matching bases. Trimming took off 7 bases at V and 1 base at J, with 8 bases between the two ends. The length of the CDR3 is 13 residues. Per the germline V gene, CDR1 is SNHLY and CDR2 is FYNNEI. This chain's CDR3 is CASTQGSGNTIYF. The DNA for the CDR3 is TGTGCCAGCACCCAGGGATCTGGAAACACCATATATTTT.

The chain couples TRBV27 to TRBJ2-5; possibly TRBD2 for D (7 bases). The ends were cut back, 5 bases at V and 4 bases at J, with 20 bases in the middle. The CDR3 totals 16 residues. Germline values: CDR1 MNHEY, CDR2 SMNVEV (reference sequence). The CDR3 is CASSHRGGGPGETQYF. The CDR3 coding sequence is TGTGCCAGCAGTCACCGAGGGGGGGGGCCTGGAGAGACCCAGTACTTC.

The chain links TRBV6-4 to TRBJ1-1; D might be TRBD1 (5 bases). V shed 5 bases and J shed 1 base, with 8 bases lying between them. The CDR3 consists of 13 residues. The germline V gene has CDR1 MRHNA and CDR2 SNTAGT. CDR3: CASSNTGNTEAFF. The CDR3 coding sequence is TGTGCCAGCAGTAATACAGGGAACACTGAAGCTTTCTTT.

The chain uses TRBV7-2 and TRBJ1-2; D remains ambiguous. The CDR3 spans 12 residues. Germline assignment: CDR1 SGHTA and CDR2 FQGNSA. Trimming stripped 3 bases from V and 5 bases from J, with 7 bases between. CDR3 residues: CASSFSQYGYTF. Here the CDR3 DNA reads TGTGCCAGCAGCTTCAGTCAGTATGGCTACACCTTC.

The chain employs TRBV19 and TRBJ1-2, with 7 nucleotides matching TRBD1. With 5 bases clipped from V and 3 bases from J, the junction kept 3 bases outside the gene matches. CDR3 length equals 13 residues. Germline V gives CDR1 LNHDA, CDR2 SQIVND (reference sequence). CDR3 DNA sequence: TGTGCCAGTAGTGACAGGGAAGACTATGGCTACACCTTC. This gives the protein CASSDREDYGYTF.

V usage is TRBV14 and J usage is TRBJ2-5; weak D call: TRBD2 (5 bases). This CDR3 is built from 15 residues. V shed 0 bases and J shed 5 bases, with 13 bases lying between them. The germline V gene encodes CDR1 SGHDN and CDR2 FVKESK. The CDR3 bases are TGTGCCAGCAGCCAAGAGCGGACTTCAGTGGAGACCCAGTACTTC. Encoded protein: CASSQERTSVETQYF.

This clone was counted a few times. As DNA, the CDR3 is TGTGCCAGCAGTCGTGAGACCCAGTACTTC. Translating it yields CASSRETQYF. V and J are TRBV6-5 and TRBJ2-5; D gene uncertain. V was pared by 5 bases and J by 5 bases, with 3 bases between. CDR1 MNHEY and CDR2 SVGAGI come from the germline V gene. The CDR3 spans 10 residues.

The rearrangement joins TRBV30 to TRBJ2-7; perhaps TRBD1 as D (8 bases). V gave up 0 bases and J gave up 7 bases, with 16 bases separating them. CDR1 GTSNPN and CDR2 SVGIG come from the germline V gene (reference sequence). CDR3 length: 14 residues. Here the CDR3 reads CAWSVYTQGGEQYF. The CDR3 DNA reads as TGTGCCTGGAGTGTTTACACACAGGGGGGGGAGCAGTACTTC. The complete variable domain, with remaining parts taken from reference TRBV30 and TRBJ2-7, reads SQTIHQWPATLVQPVGSPLSLECTVEGTSNPNLYWYRQAAGRGLQLLFYSVGIGQISSEVPQNLSASRPQDRQFILSSKKLLLSDSGFYLCAWSVYTQGGEQYFGPGTRLTVT.

This chain connects TRBV11-1 to TRBJ1-2, with a tentative D call TRBD1 (6 bases). Trimming cost V 5 bases and J 2 bases, with 9 bases left between them. The CDR3 spans 13 residues. The germline V gene encodes CDR1 SGHAT and CDR2 FQDESV (reference sequence). Written as DNA, the CDR3 is TGTGCCAGCAGCCCGGACAGAAACTATGGCTACACCTTC. As protein: CASSPDRNYGYTF. Variable domain in full (rest from reference TRBV11-1 and TRBJ1-2): EAEVAQSPRYKITEKSQAVAFWCDPISGHATLYWYRQILGQGPELLVQFQDESVVDDSQLPKDRFSAERLKGVDSTLKIQPAELGDSAMYLCASSPDRNYGYTFGSGTRLTVV.

The genes are TRBV5-4 and TRBJ2-1, with TRBD2 identical over 9 bases. J gave up 6 bases and V 0 bases, and 4 bases lay outside the gene matches. The CDR3 has 15 amino acids. Germline V gene sequence: CDR1 SGHNT, CDR2 YYREEE (reference sequence). The DNA for the CDR3 is TGTGCCAGCAGCTTGGGACTAGCGGAGAGCAATGAGCAGTTCTTC. It translates to CASSLGLAESNEQFF. The full variable domain, in which reference TRBV5-4 and TRBJ2-1 provide the parts outside the CDR3, is ETGVTQSPTHLIKTRGQQVTLRCSSQSGHNTVSWYQQALGQGPQFIFQYYREEENGRGNFPPRFSGLQFPNYSSELNVNALELDDSALYLCASSLGLAESNEQFFGPGTRLTVL.

The V call is TRBV5-1, the J call TRBJ1-5; unclear D gene. V lost 1 base to trimming and J lost 5 bases, with 7 bases between them. The CDR3 loop spans 13 amino acids. CDR1 SGHRS and CDR2 YFSETQ come from the germline V gene. For the CDR3, the DNA is TGCGCCAGCAGCTTGAACGGAGATCAGCCCCAGCATTTT. Translated: CASSLNGDQPQHF.

Of note for this clone: Distinct nucleotide sequences in the sample also encode this CDR3. The V call is TRBV7-9, the J call TRBJ2-7; the D is unclear. Trimming stripped 5 bases from V and 4 bases from J, with 6 bases between. The germline CDR1 and CDR2 sequences are SEHNR and FQNEAQ (reference sequence). The CDR3 runs 11 residues. CDR3 DNA: TGTGCCAGCAGCCCTCTTTACGAGCAGTACTTC. Translating gives CASSPLYEQYF.

V and J are TRBV19 and TRBJ1-2; tentatively, D is TRBD1 (6 bases). The CDR3 sequence is 14 residues long. The V end lost 6 bases, the J end lost 1 base, and 12 bases lay between the germline ends. The V gene's germline CDR1 is LNHDA and CDR2 SQIVND (reference sequence). CDR3 sequence (DNA): TGTGCCAGTAGATCTGCGGACAGTAACTATGGCTACACCTTC. Its translation: CASRSADSNYGYTF.

This sequence joins TRBV29-1 and TRBJ1-4, with TRBD1 identical over 7 bases. The CDR3 runs to 14 residues. Trimming at V came to 4 bases and at J to 7 bases, leaving 9 bases not matched to a gene. Germline-derived CDR1 and CDR2 are SQVTM and ANQGSEA. The CDR3 region has the DNA TGCAGCGTTGTTTATAGGGGGCGGGGTGAAAAACTGTTTTTT. Residues: CSVVYRGRGEKLFF.

This clone was counted once. This chain links TRBV6-5 with TRBJ2-7, with TRBD1 matching 10 bases. Germline CDR1 and CDR2: MNHEY and SVGAGI. V lost 7 bases, J lost 2 bases, and 5 bases stayed unmatched. This CDR3 has 14 residues. This CDR3 reads CASTGDRGPYEQYF. In DNA, the CDR3 is TGTGCCAGCACTGGGGACAGGGGCCCCTACGAGCAGTACTTC.

V is TRBV4-2 and J is TRBJ2-2; perhaps TRBD1 as D (6 bases). V lost 1 base and J lost 4, with 13 bases in between. This CDR3 comprises 16 residues. Per germline, CDR1 LGHNA and CDR2 YNFKEQ. The CDR3 coding sequence is TGTGCCAGCAGCCAAGGGCTGGGGGCCATCACCGGGGAGCTGTTTTTT. Its protein product is CASSQGLGAITGELFF.

The chain carries TRBV19 and TRBJ2-3; D perhaps matches TRBD2 (5 bases). The CDR3 is 15 amino acids. V was pared by 2 bases and J by 0 bases, with 9 bases between. Germline V gene data show CDR1 as LNHDA and CDR2 as SQIVND (reference sequence). The DNA of the CDR3 is TGTGCCAGTAGTATAACAGCGGCAAGCACAGATACGCAGTATTTT. Residues: CASSITAASTDTQYF.

The CDR3: CASSADRIQGEKLFF. CDR3 sequence (DNA): TGTGCCAGCAGTGCTGACAGGATACAAGGTGAAAAACTGTTTTTT. The gene calls are TRBV25-1 and TRBJ1-4, with D perhaps matching TRBD1 (6 bases). Trimming removed 4 bases at V and 7 bases at J, with 16 bases between. Germline V gene data show CDR1 as MGHDK and CDR2 as SYGVNS. CDR3 length: 15 residues.

The chain has TRBV4-1 and TRBJ1-2, with 8 bases lining up with TRBD1. There are 15 residues in the CDR3. Trimming removed 3 bases from V and 4 bases from J; junction bases left unmatched: 7. In germline, CDR1 is MGHRA, CDR2 YSYEKL. CDR3 nucleotide sequence: TGCGCCAGCAGCCATGGAGCAGGGGGCGGCTATGGCTACACCTTC. Protein product: CASSHGAGGGYGYTF.

This chain links TRBV21-1 with TRBJ2-2; TRBD2, the table's D call, was not compared with the DNA. TRBV21-1 is a pseudogene locus. The CDR3 length is 16 residues. The CDR3 region is CASSPRGGENTGELFF. In nucleotides, the CDR3 is TGTGCCAGCAGCCCCAGAGGGGGGGAGAACACCGGGGAGCTGTTTTTT.

This chain connects TRBV19 to TRBJ2-7, with TRBD2 matching over 10 bases. J gave up 0 bases and V 5 bases, and 7 bases lay outside the gene matches. This CDR3 comprises 16 residues. Germline lookup yields CDR1 LNHDA and CDR2 SQIVND (reference sequence). CDR3 sequence reads: CASSGLAGALSYEQYF. The CDR3 DNA sequence: TGTGCCAGTAGTGGTCTAGCGGGGGCCCTCTCCTACGAGCAGTACTTC.

A few counts support this clone. The chain carries TRBV5-1 and TRBJ1-3; D is undetermined. The germline V gene has CDR1 SGHRS and CDR2 YFSETQ. The germline V and J ends were trimmed by 0 bases and 3 bases, with 7 bases remaining between them. CDR3 length: 14 amino acids. The CDR3 loop is CASSLGGLGNTIYF. The CDR3 nucleotides are TGCGCCAGCAGCTTGGGAGGACTTGGAAACACCATATATTTT.